A single sample is the source of the 20 T cell receptor beta chains below, sequenced in a study of cytomegalovirus exposure and HLA in healthy donors (dated 2017 in TCRdb). Library method: the immunoSEQ multiplex PCR assay. A mixture of 60 forward primers for TCR Vbeta segments and 13 reverse primers for TCR Jbeta segments was used in the multiplex PCR. In TCRdb, the immuneACCESS table is reduced to in-frame sequences with V and J assigned. These tables do not hold every clone; where another copy was compared, an unresolved V gene accounts for under half, and the others remain unexplained. The sample table records 120,000 to 150,000 clones. The ten top clones hold roughly 2.6% of the sample. The specimen was PBMCs. The receptors here all came from a middle-aged man in good health and CMV-seronegative.

The rearrangement links TRBV7-2 to TRBJ1-1; 7 positions agree with TRBD1. Germline CDR1 is SGHTA and CDR2 is FQGNSA. The length of the CDR3 is 16 residues. The V gene end was trimmed by 5 bases and the J gene end by 4 bases; junction bases not matched to a gene: 13. CDR3 region: CASSPSTGRRRTEAFF. The CDR3 nucleotides read TGTGCCAGCAGCCCGTCGACAGGGAGGCGGCGCACTGAAGCTTTCTTT.

The chain is built from TRBV6-1 and TRBJ2-7; 8 nucleotides agree with TRBD1. After removal of 4 bases from V and 2 bases from J, the junction contained 7 bases not matched to a gene. There are 15 residues in the CDR3. Per germline, CDR1 MNHNS and CDR2 SASEGT. The CDR3 reads CASSATHRGTYEQYF. DNA for the CDR3: TGTGCCAGCAGTGCTACTCACAGGGGGACCTACGAGCAGTACTTC.

The chain carries TRBV27 and TRBJ2-3, with TRBD2 as a possible D gene (6 bases). CDR1 and CDR2 from the germline V gene are MNHEY and SMNVEV (reference sequence). This CDR3 is built from 14 residues. V was pared by 6 bases and J by 6 bases, with 16 bases between. The CDR3 loop reads CASSRDLGRDTQYF. In DNA form, the CDR3 reads TGTGCCAGCAGCCGGGACTTAGGAAGGGATACGCAGTATTTT.

Of note for this clone: Germline is not matched at one junction end, which may reflect a read error. The V call is TRBV27, the J call TRBJ2-5; TRBD1 is a possible D gene (6 bases). CDR1 is MNHEY and CDR2 is SMNVEV in the germline V gene (reference sequence). CDR3 length: 17 residues. CDR3 residues: CSSSTYREVGPQETQYF. CDR3 in DNA: TGTTCCAGCAGCACGTACAGGGAAGTCGGCCCACAAGAGACCCAGTACTTC.

The chain couples TRBV7-3 to TRBJ2-5; 10 bases line up with TRBD2. The CDR3 length is 15 residues. The V and J ends lost 4 bases and 5 bases, in that order; junction bases with no gene match: 7. The germline V gene encodes CDR1 SGHTA and CDR2 FQGTGA. CDR3 coding DNA: TGTGCCAGCAGCTCGAGCGGGGGGGCCTACGAGACCCAGTACTTC. It codes for CASSSSGGAYETQYF.

The rearrangement joins TRBV4-3 to TRBJ2-3; D is possibly TRBD2 (6 bases). From germline, CDR1 is LGHNA and CDR2 YSLEER. The CDR3 runs to 14 residues. V gave up 1 base and J gave up 4 bases, with 9 bases separating them. CDR3 DNA: TGCGCCAGCAGCCAAGGGAGGGCGGCAGATACGCAGTATTTT. It translates to CASSQGRAADTQYF.

The chain recombines TRBV11-2 with TRBJ1-1; 7 nucleotides line up with TRBD1. Per germline, CDR1 SGHAT and CDR2 FQNNGV. Germline trimming cut 5 bases from V and 4 bases from J; bases unmatched to any gene: 13. CDR3 size: 16 residues. The chain's CDR3 is CASSPPRMEGATEAFF. Written as DNA, the CDR3 is TGTGCCAGCAGCCCACCTCGTATGGAGGGGGCCACTGAAGCTTTCTTT.

The chain uses TRBV9 and TRBJ1-6; 7 nucleotides agree with TRBD1. J gave up 4 bases and V 0 bases, and 7 bases lay outside the gene matches. Germline V lookup: CDR1 SGDLS, CDR2 YYNGEE. The CDR3 has 17 residues. CDR3: CASSVERDSLYNSPLHF. The CDR3 DNA reads TGTGCCAGCAGCGTAGAGAGGGACAGCCTTTATAATTCACCCCTCCACTTT. The full variable domain, rest sourced from reference TRBV9 and TRBJ1-6, is DSGVTQTPKHLITATGQRVTLRCSPRSGDLSVYWYQQSLDQGLQFLIQYYNGEERAKGNILERFSAQQFPDLHSELNLSSLELGDSALYFCASSVERDSLYNSPLHFGNGTRLTVT.

V and J are TRBV29-1 and TRBJ2-7, with 8 bases lining up with TRBD1. Trimming at V came to 1 base and at J to 4 bases, leaving 9 bases not matched to a gene. CDR1 is SQVTM, CDR2 ANQGSEA, per germline. The CDR3 extends over 15 amino acids. In DNA, the CDR3 is TGCAGCGTTGAAGTAGGTCGTACAGGGGGTTACGAGCAGTACTTC. Translation: CSVEVGRTGGYEQYF.

This chain joins TRBV10-3 and TRBJ1-3; 10 bases agree with TRBD1. The CDR3 contains 15 residues. CDR1 and CDR2 from the germline V gene are ENHRY and SYGVKD. After removal of 5 bases from V and 4 bases from J, the junction contained 5 bases not matched to a gene. DNA for the CDR3: TGTGCCATCAGTTCCCGGGACAGGGGAGGAAACACCATATATTTT. It codes for CAISSRDRGGNTIYF.

The gene calls are TRBV7-2 and TRBJ1-1; no clear D. This CDR3 spans 15 amino acids. Trimming took off 1 base at V and 1 base at J, with 10 bases between the two ends. Germline V gene data show CDR1 as SGHTA and CDR2 as FQGNSA. CDR3 amino acids: CASSLVTAGNTEAFF. CDR3 nucleotide sequence: TGTGCCAGCAGCTTAGTTACCGCCGGGAACACTGAAGCTTTCTTT.

The chain couples TRBV7-2 to TRBJ2-2; 7 nucleotides agree with TRBD1. V lost 2 bases to trimming and J lost 4 bases; unmatched junction nucleotides: 13. The CDR3 totals 18 residues. Germline CDR1 and CDR2: SGHTA and FQGNSA. The CDR3 nucleotides read TGTGCCAGCAGCTTAACGGGCTTGCTGGGACAGTTCACCGGGGAGCTGTTTTTT. It codes for CASSLTGLLGQFTGELFF.

This chain uses TRBV6-5 with TRBJ1-1; no firm D call. V was cut by 6 bases and J by 8 bases, with 10 bases left in between. Germline V lookup: CDR1 MNHEY, CDR2 SVGAGI. The CDR3 covers 11 residues. CDR3 sequence: CASSLLGEAFF. The CDR3 DNA reads as TGTGCCAGCAGCTTACTAGGGGAAGCTTTCTTT.

This chain joins TRBV11-2 and TRBJ2-3, with TRBD2 identical over 14 bases. Germline trimming cut 4 bases from V and 4 bases from J; bases unmatched to any gene: 10. The CDR3 covers 18 residues. Germline CDR1 and CDR2: SGHAT and FQNNGV. The CDR3, as DNA: TGTGCCAGCAGCTCAAAAAAGACTAGCGGGGGGGAAGCAGATACGCAGTATTTT. Protein product: CASSSKKTSGGEADTQYF.

The chain combines TRBV5-1 with TRBJ2-7, with 11 bases lining up with TRBD1. Germline V gene lookup returns CDR1 SGHRS and CDR2 YFSETQ. This CDR3 has 14 residues. Trimming took 1 base from V and 13 from J; bases not matched to a gene: 10. The CDR3 sequence is CASSLSGQGDLSYF. The CDR3 nucleotides read TGCGCCAGCAGCTTGTCGGGACAGGGGGACCTCTCCTACTTC. The whole variable domain, filled in from reference TRBV5-1 and TRBJ2-7, reads KAGVTQTPRYLIKTRGQQVTLSCSPISGHRSVSWYQQTPGQGLQFLFEYFSETQRNKGNFPGRFSGRQFSNSRSEMNVSTLELGDSALYLCASSLSGQGDLSYFGPGTRLTVT.

The chain joins TRBV25-1 to TRBJ1-6, with unresolved D. Trimming took off 7 bases at V and 8 bases at J, with 15 bases between the two ends. Germline CDR1 and CDR2: MGHDK and SYGVNS. The CDR3 contains 14 residues. CDR3 nucleotide sequence: TGTGCCAGCAAAAGAGGGTGGTTTGATTCACCCCTCCACTTT. Translation gives CASKRGWFDSPLHF.

The chain links TRBV7-9 to TRBJ1-1, with D tentatively TRBD1 (6 bases). Germline values: CDR1 SEHNR, CDR2 FQNEAQ (reference sequence). The CDR3 has 14 residues. The ends were cut back, 5 bases at V and 0 bases at J, with 10 bases in the middle. CDR3 amino acids: CASSIGQMNTEAFF. The CDR3 DNA is TGTGCCAGCAGCATCGGACAGATGAACACTGAAGCTTTCTTT.

The chain uses TRBV4-3 and TRBJ2-4; TRBD1 aligns across 8 bases. V lost 1 base and J lost 11; bases outside the gene matches: 4. Germline CDR1 is LGHNA and CDR2 is YSLEER. The CDR3 sequence is 13 residues long. CDR3 sequence: CASSQVTGGFQYF. In DNA form, the CDR3 reads TGCGCCAGCAGCCAAGTTACAGGGGGGTTTCAGTACTTC.

This chain links TRBV6-1 with TRBJ1-2, with D possibly matching TRBD1 (6 bases). The germline CDR1 and CDR2 sequences are MNHNS and SASEGT. The length of the CDR3 is 13 residues. With 5 bases removed from V and 5 bases from J, the gap between germline ends came to 12 bases. CDR3 region: CASSYGTLYGYTF. The DNA of the CDR3 is TGTGCCAGCAGTTATGGGACACTTTATGGCTACACCTTC.

The chain joins TRBV7-2 to TRBJ1-3; D is unresolved. The germline V and J ends were trimmed by 2 bases and 0 bases, with 20 bases remaining between them. Per the germline V gene, CDR1 is SGHTA and CDR2 is FQGNSA. This CDR3 contains 19 residues. The CDR3 coding sequence is TGTGCCAGCAGCTTAAAGTTCGGCTATGGGCTGAGCTCTGGAAACACCATATATTTT. Its translation is CASSLKFGYGLSSGNTIYF.